A selection of T cell receptor beta chains follows, all from one sample in a study of cytomegalovirus exposure and HLA in healthy donors. Produced via immunoSEQ multiplex PCR; TCRdb's table is partial and in-frame only. The sample lists fewer than 70,000 clones, roughly 96% occurring once. Sequencing was done on a sample of PBMCs. The source of these receptors is a young man in good health and CMV-seronegative. The CDR3 runs from the conserved cysteine through the conserved F or W. Each record gives: clone size, J gene, D gene, V gene, CDR3 DNA, CDR3 protein. D genes are given only for firm matches. The size field is filled for only some rows; it gives once, few, many or a size class.

once TRBJ2-7 TRBD2 TRBV5-6 TGTGCCAGCAGCTTGGCGGCTCCGGGACTAGCGGGGACCTACGAGCAGTACTTC CASSLAAPGLAGTYEQYF
NA TRBJ1-1 NA TRBV11-1 TGTGCCAGCAGCTTAGAGGGGTTCGGTGAAGCTTTCTTT CASSLEGFGEAFF
NA TRBJ2-1 TRBD1 TRBV4-3 TGCGCCAGCAGCCCGTTCACAACAGGGGGTAACAATGAGCAGTTCTTC CASSPFTTGGNNEQFF
NA TRBJ2-3 NA TRBV6-1 TGTGCCAGCAGTTTGACACGAACTACAGATACGCAGTATTTT CASSLTRTTDTQYF
NA TRBJ1-2 TRBD1 TRBV5-6 TGTGCCAGCAGCACCACCGGGGACAGCGGATCCTATGGCTACACCTTC CASSTTGDSGSYGYTF
NA TRBJ2-7 TRBD2 TRBV4-1 TGCGCCAGCAGCCAAGGTTCGCGGGAGGAGGGCTACGAGCAGTACTTC CASSQGSREEGYEQYF
NA TRBJ1-5 TRBD1 TRBV19 TGTGCCAGTAGTCCCATACTTGGACAGGTCCATCAGCCCCAGCATTTT CASSPILGQVHQPQHF
NA TRBJ1-1 NA TRBV11-2 TGTGCCAGCAGCATACAGCTAATGAACACTGAAGCTTTCTTT CASSIQLMNTEAFF
NA TRBJ2-1 NA TRBV28 TGTGCCAGCAGTTTACGGGGGAATGAGCAGTTCTTC CASSLRGNEQFF
NA TRBJ2-7 TRBD2 TRBV27 TGTGCCAGCAGTCCGGGACTAGCGGGGGCCTACGAGCAGTACTTC CASSPGLAGAYEQYF
NA TRBJ2-3 TRBD2 TRBV25-1 TGTGCCAGCAGTGAATTCTCTAGCGGGAGAATCACAGATACGCAGTATTTT CASSEFSSGRITDTQYF
NA TRBJ2-3 TRBD2 TRBV9 TGTGCCAGCAGCGCCTACGGGGGGAAGAGCACAGATACGCAGTATTTT CASSAYGGKSTDTQYF
NA TRBJ1-1 NA TRBV27 TGTGCCAGCAGTTTAGCAGGCAAACTCACTGAAGCTTTCTTT CASSLAGKLTEAFF
NA TRBJ2-3 NA TRBV27 TGTGCCAGCAGCCAACAGGGCCTCCCTAGGGAATATTTT CASSQQGLPREYF
NA TRBJ1-6 TRBD1 TRBV2 TGTGCCAGCAGAGCCAGGGGGGCAGGTAATTCACCCCTCCACTTT CASRARGAGNSPLHF
NA TRBJ2-7 TRBD2 TRBV10-3 TGTGCCACCCTGGAGGGGACTAGCAGTTCACTCGAGCAGTACTTC CATLEGTSSSLEQYF
NA TRBJ2-1 TRBD1 TRBV6-5 TGTGCCAGCAGTTACGGACAGGGGTACAATGAGCAGTTCTTC CASSYGQGYNEQFF
NA TRBJ2-3 NA TRBV7-9 TGTGCCAGCAGCTTAGTCGGGACAGATACGCAGTATTTT CASSLVGTDTQYF
NA TRBJ2-1 TRBD2 TRBV5-4 TGTGCCAGCAGCTTGGTTGCGGGAGAAATTGACAATGAGCAGTTCTTC CASSLVAGEIDNEQFF
NA TRBJ2-7 TRBD1 TRBV7-2 TGTGCCAGCAGCTTGTCAGGGGGCGAGCAGTACTTC CASSLSGGEQYF
NA TRBJ1-3 NA TRBV7-9 TGTGCCAGCGCGGCGGTAGTGGCTGGAAACACCATATATTTT CASAAVVAGNTIYF
once TRBJ2-1 NA TRBV28 TGTGCCAGCAGCCTCATGGGCCATAACAATGAGCAGTTCTTC CASSLMGHNNEQFF
NA TRBJ2-7 NA TRBV23-1 TGCGCCAGCAGTCAATCCCCCCGACTAGACGGGACCTCCTACGAGCAGTACTTC CASSQSPRLDGTSYEQYF
NA TRBJ2-7 NA TRBV27 TGTGCCAGCAGTCTAGGACACGGCGAGCAGTACTTC CASSLGHGEQYF
NA TRBJ2-3 TRBD1 TRBV10-1 TGCGCCAGCAGTGAGTTCTCGACAGGGTCTACGCAGTATTTT CASSEFSTGSTQYF
NA TRBJ2-1 TRBD2 TRBV6-5 TGTGCCAGCAACCGCGGGAGGGAGTACAATGAGCAGTTCTTC CASNRGREYNEQFF
NA TRBJ2-5 NA TRBV10-2 TGCGCCAGCAGTGAACCGACAGGCCCGGAGACCCAGTACTTC CASSEPTGPETQYF
NA TRBJ2-2 NA TRBV6-1 TGTGCCAGCAGTGACTCTCTCGCCGGGGAGCTGTTTTTT CASSDSLAGELFF
NA TRBJ2-5 NA TRBV5-5 TGTGCCAGCAGCATTCAGGCTAGGGAGGAGACCCAGTACTTC CASSIQAREETQYF
NA TRBJ1-1 NA TRBV9 TGTGCCAGCAGCCCCCAAAGGGACTCCTGGCAAGCTTTCTTT CASSPQRDSWQAFF
NA TRBJ2-3 TRBD1 TRBV29-1 TGCAGCGTTGATGACAGGGGGAAAGATACGCAGTATTTT CSVDDRGKDTQYF
NA TRBJ1-2 NA TRBV25-1 TGTGCCAGCAGTGCATCGAATTACGGCTATGGCTACACCTTC CASSASNYGYGYTF
NA TRBJ2-1 NA TRBV30 TGTGCCTGGAGTGGGGGCAGGAAGAGCTCCTACAATGAGCAGTTCTTC CAWSGGRKSSYNEQFF
NA TRBJ1-2 TRBD1 TRBV2 TGTGCCAGCAGTTTATCGACAGGGGAAAACTATGGCTACACCTTC CASSLSTGENYGYTF
NA TRBJ2-3 NA TRBV5-1 TGCGCCAGCAGCTTGGCTTGGGGCTTGAACACAGATACGCAGTATTTT CASSLAWGLNTDTQYF
NA TRBJ2-3 TRBD2 TRBV6-5 TGTGCCAGCAGTTGGTCTCTAGCGGGCTCCCCAGATACGCAGTATTTT CASSWSLAGSPDTQYF
NA TRBJ2-7 NA TRBV28 TGTGCCAGCAGCCCGCACAGGGACGGTAATTCCTACGAGCAGTACTTC CASSPHRDGNSYEQYF
NA TRBJ2-5 TRBD1 TRBV4-2 TGTGCCAGCAGCCAGGACAGGGCGACGAAAGAGACCCAGTACTTC CASSQDRATKETQYF
NA TRBJ2-5 TRBD2 TRBV15 TGTGCCACCAGCAGAGATTTCGGGGGGGAGACCCAGTACTTC CATSRDFGGETQYF
once TRBJ2-7 NA TRBV7-2 TGTGCCAGCAGCTTTGACAGGTACTACGAGCAGTACTTC CASSFDRYYEQYF
NA TRBJ2-2 NA TRBV4-1 TGCGCCAGCAGCCCTCAGGGGTTGACAGCTCAGACCGGGGAGCTGTTTTTT CASSPQGLTAQTGELFF
NA TRBJ2-3 TRBD2 TRBV27 TGTGCCAGCCGACCGGATAGAAGAGGGACTAGCGGGAGAAGAGCGGCAGATACGCAGTATTTT CASRPDRRGTSGRRAADTQYF
NA TRBJ2-1 TRBD2 TRBV10-3 TGTGCCATCAGTGAGTCCCAGGGAGGGAGCTCCTACAATGAGCAGTTCTTC CAISESQGGSSYNEQFF
once TRBJ1-1 NA TRBV4-3 TGCGCCAGCAGCCAAGATAGTTTCCGGGGGGGTGGTGAAGCTTTCTTT CASSQDSFRGGGEAFF
NA TRBJ2-6 NA TRBV19 TGTGCCAGTAGAAGGGGGTCTGGGGCCAACGTCCTGACTTTC CASRRGSGANVLTF
NA TRBJ2-5 NA TRBV7-2 TGTGCCAGCAGCTTAGTGGTTGACAGACAAGAGACCCAGTACTTC CASSLVVDRQETQYF
NA TRBJ2-1 NA TRBV21-1 TGTGCCAGCAGCAAATTGGCAGGGACAGAAGACTACAATGAGCAGTTCTTC CASSKLAGTEDYNEQFF
few TRBJ1-3 NA TRBV4-3 TGCGCCAGCAGCCTCCAGACTGGAAACACCATATATTTT CASSLQTGNTIYF
NA TRBJ2-5 NA TRBV4-3 TGCGCCAGCAGCCAAGGTATACAGGGTTCCCAAGAGACCCAGTACTTC CASSQGIQGSQETQYF
NA TRBJ2-5 TRBD1 TRBV5-1 TGCGCCAGCAGACCAGGGACAGGGAAAGAGACCCAGTACTTC CASRPGTGKETQYF
NA TRBJ2-7 NA TRBV4-3 TGCGCCAGCAGCCAGGACAGGGAGGGAGGACCCTACGAGCAGTACTTC CASSQDREGGPYEQYF
NA TRBJ2-3 NA TRBV11-1 TGTGCCAGCAGCTTGATGCTCGGAGGGACTGGGAAATCTCCTACGCAGTATTTT CASSLMLGGTGKSPTQYF
NA TRBJ2-7 TRBD2 TRBV19 TGTGCCAGTAGACTCGGTGGGTCACTAGCGGGAGACTACGAGCAGTACTTC CASRLGGSLAGDYEQYF
NA TRBJ2-7 TRBD1 TRBV6-6 TGTGCCAGCAGCCCGGGACAGGGGTCCTACGAGCAGTACTTC CASSPGQGSYEQYF
NA TRBJ1-5 NA TRBV30 TGTGCCTGGAGTCGAAGACCGGAGCAGCCCCAGCATTTT CAWSRRPEQPQHF
once TRBJ2-5 NA TRBV28 TGTGCCAGCAGCGTACAGGGCCAAGAGACCCAGTACTTC CASSVQGQETQYF
NA TRBJ2-6 TRBD1 TRBV29-1 TGCAGCGTCGGGGACAGGAGCTCTGGGGCCAACGTCCTGACTTTC CSVGDRSSGANVLTF
NA TRBJ2-3 TRBD2 TRBV4-1 TGCGCCAGCAGCCAAGTCCTAGCGGGTCTCACAGATACGCAGTATTTT CASSQVLAGLTDTQYF